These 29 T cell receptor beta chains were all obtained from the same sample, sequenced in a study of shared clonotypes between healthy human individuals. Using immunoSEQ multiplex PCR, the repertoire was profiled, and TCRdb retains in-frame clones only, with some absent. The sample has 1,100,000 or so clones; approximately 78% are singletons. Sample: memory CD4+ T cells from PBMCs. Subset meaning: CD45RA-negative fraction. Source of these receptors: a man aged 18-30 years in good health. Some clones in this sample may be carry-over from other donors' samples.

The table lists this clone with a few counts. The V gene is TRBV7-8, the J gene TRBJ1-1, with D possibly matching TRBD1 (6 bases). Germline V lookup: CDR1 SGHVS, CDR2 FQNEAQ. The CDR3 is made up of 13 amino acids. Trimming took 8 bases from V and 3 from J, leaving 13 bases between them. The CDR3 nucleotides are TGTGCCAGCGGGCGTGGGGGCGACACTGAAGCTTTCTTT. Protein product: CASGRGGDTEAFF. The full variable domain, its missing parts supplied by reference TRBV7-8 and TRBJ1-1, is GAGVSQSPRYKVAKRGQDVALRCDPISGHVSLFWYQQALGQGPEFLTYFQNEAQLDKSGLPSDRFFAERPEGSVSTLKIQRTQQEDSAVYLCASGRGGDTEAFFGQGTRLTVV.

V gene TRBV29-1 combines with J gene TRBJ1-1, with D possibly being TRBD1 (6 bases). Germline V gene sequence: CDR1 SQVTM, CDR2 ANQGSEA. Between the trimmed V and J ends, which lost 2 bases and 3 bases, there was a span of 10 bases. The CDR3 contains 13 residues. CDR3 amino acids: CSVERGEHTEAFF. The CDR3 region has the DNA TGCAGCGTTGAAAGGGGGGAACACACTGAAGCTTTCTTT.

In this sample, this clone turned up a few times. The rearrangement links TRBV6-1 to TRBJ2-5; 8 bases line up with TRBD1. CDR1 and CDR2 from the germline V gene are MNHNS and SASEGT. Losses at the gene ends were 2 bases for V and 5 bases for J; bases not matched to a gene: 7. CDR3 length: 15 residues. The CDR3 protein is CASSEQAGGGETQYF. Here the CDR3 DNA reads TGTGCCAGCAGTGAACAGGCAGGGGGCGGTGAGACCCAGTACTTC.

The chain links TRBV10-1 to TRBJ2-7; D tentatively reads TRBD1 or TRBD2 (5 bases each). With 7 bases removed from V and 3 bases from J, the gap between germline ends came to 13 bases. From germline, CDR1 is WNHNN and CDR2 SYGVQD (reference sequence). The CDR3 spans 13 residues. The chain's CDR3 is CASTGARYYEQYF. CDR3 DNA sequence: TGCGCCAGCACCGGGGCCAGATACTACGAGCAGTACTTC.

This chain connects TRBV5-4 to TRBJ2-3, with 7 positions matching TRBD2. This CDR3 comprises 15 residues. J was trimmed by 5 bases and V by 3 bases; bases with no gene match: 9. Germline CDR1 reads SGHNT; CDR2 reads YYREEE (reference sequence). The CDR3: CASSSTRGYGDTQYF. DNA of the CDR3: TGTGCCAGCAGCTCTACGCGGGGGTATGGAGATACGCAGTATTTT.

The CDR3 is CASSPPSSGGGQPQHF. The CDR3 DNA reads as TGTGCCAGCTCACCACCGTCCAGCGGCGGGGGTCAGCCCCAGCATTTT. This chain links TRBV18 with TRBJ1-5; possibly TRBD1 for D (5 bases). Germline V gene sequence: CDR1 KGHSH, CDR2 LQKENI. Trimming removed 0 bases at V and 6 bases at J, with 15 bases between. This CDR3 has 16 residues. The variable domain in full, with the rest retrieved from reference TRBV18 and TRBJ1-5, is NAGVMQNPRHLVRRRGQEARLRCSPMKGHSHVYWYRQLPEEGLKFMVYLQKENIIDESGMPKERFSAEFPKEGPSILRIQQVVRGDSAAYFCASSPPSSGGGQPQHFGDGTRLSIL.

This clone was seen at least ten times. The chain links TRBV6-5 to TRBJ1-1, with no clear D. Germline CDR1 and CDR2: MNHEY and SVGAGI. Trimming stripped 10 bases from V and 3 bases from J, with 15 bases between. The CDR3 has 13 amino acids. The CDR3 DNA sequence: TGTGCCACCAGGTGGGGTCGGGACACTGAAGCTTTCTTT. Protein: CATRWGRDTEAFF.

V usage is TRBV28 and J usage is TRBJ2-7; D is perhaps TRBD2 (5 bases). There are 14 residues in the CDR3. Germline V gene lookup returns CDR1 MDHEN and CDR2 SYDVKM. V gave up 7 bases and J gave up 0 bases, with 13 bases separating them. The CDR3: CASTKPRDSYEQYF. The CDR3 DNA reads TGTGCCAGCACTAAGCCCCGGGACTCCTACGAGCAGTACTTC.

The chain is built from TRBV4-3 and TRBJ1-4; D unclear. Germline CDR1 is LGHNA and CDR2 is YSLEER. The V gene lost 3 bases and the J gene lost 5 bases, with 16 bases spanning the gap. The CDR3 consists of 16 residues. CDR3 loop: CASSHRYTAGNEKLFF. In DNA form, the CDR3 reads TGCGCCAGCAGCCATCGGTATACGGCGGGGAATGAAAAACTGTTTTTT.

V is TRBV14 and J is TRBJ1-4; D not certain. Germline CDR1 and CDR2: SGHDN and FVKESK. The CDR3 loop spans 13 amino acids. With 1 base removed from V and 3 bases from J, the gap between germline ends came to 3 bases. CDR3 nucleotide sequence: TGTGCCAGCAGCCAAGGACCTAATGAAAAACTGTTTTTT. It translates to CASSQGPNEKLFF.

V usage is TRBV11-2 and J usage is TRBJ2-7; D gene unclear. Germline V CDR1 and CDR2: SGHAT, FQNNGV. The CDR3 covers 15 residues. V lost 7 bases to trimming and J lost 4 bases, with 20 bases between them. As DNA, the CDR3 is TGTGCCAGCATCGTTGGGCCCCATTCAAAATACGAGCAGTACTTC. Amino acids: CASIVGPHSKYEQYF. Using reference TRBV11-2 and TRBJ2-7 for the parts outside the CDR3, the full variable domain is EAGVAQSPRYKIIEKRQSVAFWCNPISGHATLYWYQQILGQGPKLLIQFQNNGVVDDSQLPKDRFSAERLKGVDSTLKIQPAKLEDSAVYLCASIVGPHSKYEQYFGPGTRLTVT.

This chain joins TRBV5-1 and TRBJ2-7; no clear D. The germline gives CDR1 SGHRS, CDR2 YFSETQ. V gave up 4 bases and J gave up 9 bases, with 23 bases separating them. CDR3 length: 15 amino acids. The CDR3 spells CASSHTSGRITRQYF. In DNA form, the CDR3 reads TGCGCCAGCAGCCATACATCGGGCAGAATTACGAGGCAGTACTTC.

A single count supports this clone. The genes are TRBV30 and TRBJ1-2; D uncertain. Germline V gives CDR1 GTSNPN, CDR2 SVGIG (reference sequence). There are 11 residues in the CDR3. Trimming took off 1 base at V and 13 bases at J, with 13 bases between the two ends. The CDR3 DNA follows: TGTGCCTGGAGTGCACATTACTCTGGCACCTTC. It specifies CAWSAHYSGTF.

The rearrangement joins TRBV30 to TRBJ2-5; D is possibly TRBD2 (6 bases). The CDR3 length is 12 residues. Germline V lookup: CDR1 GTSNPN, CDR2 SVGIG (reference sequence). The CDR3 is CARNGGVETQYF. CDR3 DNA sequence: TGTGCTAGGAACGGAGGGGTCGAGACCCAGTACTTC.

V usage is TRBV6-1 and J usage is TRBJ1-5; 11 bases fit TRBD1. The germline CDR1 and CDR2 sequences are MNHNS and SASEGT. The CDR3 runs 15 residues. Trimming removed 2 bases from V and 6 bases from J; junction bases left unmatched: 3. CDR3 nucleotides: TGTGCCAGCAGTGAAATGGGACAGGGGGGTCAGCCCCAGCATTTT. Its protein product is CASSEMGQGGQPQHF.

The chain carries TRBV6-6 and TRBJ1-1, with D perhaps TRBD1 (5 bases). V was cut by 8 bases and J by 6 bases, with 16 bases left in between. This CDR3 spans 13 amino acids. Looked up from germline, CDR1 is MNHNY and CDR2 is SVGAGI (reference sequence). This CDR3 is CASGGRGAAEAFF. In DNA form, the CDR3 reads TGTGCCAGCGGCGGAAGGGGCGCCGCTGAAGCTTTCTTT.

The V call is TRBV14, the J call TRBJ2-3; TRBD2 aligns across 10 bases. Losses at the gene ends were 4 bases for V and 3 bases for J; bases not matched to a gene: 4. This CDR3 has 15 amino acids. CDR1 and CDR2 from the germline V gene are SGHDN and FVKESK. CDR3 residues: CASSLSSGRTDTQYF. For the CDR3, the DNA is TGTGCCAGCAGCCTGTCTAGCGGGAGAACAGATACGCAGTATTTT. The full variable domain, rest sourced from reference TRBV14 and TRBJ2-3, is EAGVTQFPSHSVIEKGQTVTLRCDPISGHDNLYWYRRVMGKEIKFLLHFVKESKQDESGMPNNRFLAERTGGTYSTLKVQPAELEDSGVYFCASSLSSGRTDTQYFGPGTRLTVL.

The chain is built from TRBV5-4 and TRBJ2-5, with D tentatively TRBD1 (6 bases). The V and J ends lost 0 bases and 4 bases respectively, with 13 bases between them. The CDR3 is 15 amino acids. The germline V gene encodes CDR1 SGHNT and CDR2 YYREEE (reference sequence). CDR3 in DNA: TGTGCCAGCAGCTTGGCAATGGGACATGGAGAGACCCAGTACTTC. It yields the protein CASSLAMGHGETQYF. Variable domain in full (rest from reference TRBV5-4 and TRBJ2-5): ETGVTQSPTHLIKTRGQQVTLRCSSQSGHNTVSWYQQALGQGPQFIFQYYREEENGRGNFPPRFSGLQFPNYSSELNVNALELDDSALYLCASSLAMGHGETQYFGPGTRLLVL.

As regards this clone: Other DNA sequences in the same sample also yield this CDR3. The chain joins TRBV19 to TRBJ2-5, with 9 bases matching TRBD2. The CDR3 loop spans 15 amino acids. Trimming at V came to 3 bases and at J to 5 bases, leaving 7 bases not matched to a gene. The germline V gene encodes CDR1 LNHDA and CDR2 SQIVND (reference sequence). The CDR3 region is CASSIAGGAGETQYF. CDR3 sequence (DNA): TGTGCCAGTAGTATCGCGGGAGGGGCGGGGGAGACCCAGTACTTC. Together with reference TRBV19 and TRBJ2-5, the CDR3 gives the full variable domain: DGGITQSPKYLFRKEGQNVTLSCEQNLNHDAMYWYRQDPGQGLRLIYYSQIVNDFQKGDIAEGYSVSREKKESFPLTVTSAQKNPTAFYLCASSIAGGAGETQYFGPGTRLLVL.

The CDR3 DNA sequence: TGTGCCAGCAGTGAACTAGCGGCCGTCTCCTACAATGAGCAGTTCTTC. It codes for CASSELAAVSYNEQFF. This chain links TRBV28 with TRBJ2-1; TRBD2 agrees at 8 bases. CDR1 MDHEN and CDR2 SYDVKM come from the germline V gene. J gave up 0 bases and V 5 bases, and 6 bases lay outside the gene matches. The CDR3 consists of 16 residues.

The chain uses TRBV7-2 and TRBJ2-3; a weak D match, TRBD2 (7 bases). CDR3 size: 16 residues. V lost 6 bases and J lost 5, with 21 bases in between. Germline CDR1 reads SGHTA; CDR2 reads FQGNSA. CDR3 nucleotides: TGTGCCAGCAGTTTTAGTCCCAGGGGCGGGGGAGATACGCAGTATTTT. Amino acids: CASSFSPRGGGDTQYF. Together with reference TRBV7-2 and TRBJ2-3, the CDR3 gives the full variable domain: GAGVSQSPSNKVTEKGKDVELRCDPISGHTALYWYRQSLGQGLEFLIYFQGNSAPDKSGLPSDRFSAERTGGSVSTLTIQRTQQEDSAVYLCASSFSPRGGGDTQYFGPGTRLTVL.

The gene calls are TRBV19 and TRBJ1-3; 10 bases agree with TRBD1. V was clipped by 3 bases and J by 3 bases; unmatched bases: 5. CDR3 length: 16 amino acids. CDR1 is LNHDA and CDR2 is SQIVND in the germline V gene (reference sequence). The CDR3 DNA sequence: TGTGCCAGTAGTATCGCGGACAGGGGGTATGGAAACACCATATATTTT. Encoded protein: CASSIADRGYGNTIYF.

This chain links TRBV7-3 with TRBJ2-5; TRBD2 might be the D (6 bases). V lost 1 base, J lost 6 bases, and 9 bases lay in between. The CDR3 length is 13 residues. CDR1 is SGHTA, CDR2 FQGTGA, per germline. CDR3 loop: CASSLSREKTQYF. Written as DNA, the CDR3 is TGTGCCAGCAGCTTAAGTCGGGAGAAGACCCAGTACTTC.

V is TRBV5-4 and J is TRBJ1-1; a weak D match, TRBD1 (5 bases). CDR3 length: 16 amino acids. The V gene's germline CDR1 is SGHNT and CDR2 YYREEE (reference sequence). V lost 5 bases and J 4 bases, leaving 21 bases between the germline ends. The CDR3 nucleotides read TGTGCCAGCAGATCGGGGCTTGCTACTGTTGGCACTGAAGCTTTCTTT. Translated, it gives CASRSGLATVGTEAFF.

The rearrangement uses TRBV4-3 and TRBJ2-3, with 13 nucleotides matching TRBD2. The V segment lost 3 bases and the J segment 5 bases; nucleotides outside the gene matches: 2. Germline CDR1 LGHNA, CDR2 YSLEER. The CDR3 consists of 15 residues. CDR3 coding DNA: TGCGCCAGCAGCCACGGACTAGCGGGAGAAGATACGCAGTATTTT. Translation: CASSHGLAGEDTQYF.

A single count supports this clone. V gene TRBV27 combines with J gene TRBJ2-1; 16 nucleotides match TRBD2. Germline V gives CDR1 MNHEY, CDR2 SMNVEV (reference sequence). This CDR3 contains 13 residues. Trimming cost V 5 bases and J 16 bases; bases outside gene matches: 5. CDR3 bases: TGTGCCAGCAGTACGGGACTAGCGGGAGGGTGCTTCTTC. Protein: CASSTGLAGGCFF.

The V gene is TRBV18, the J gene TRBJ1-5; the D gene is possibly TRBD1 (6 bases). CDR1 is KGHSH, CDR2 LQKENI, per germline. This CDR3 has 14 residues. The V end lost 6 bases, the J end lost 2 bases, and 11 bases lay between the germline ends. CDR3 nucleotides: TGTGCCAGCTCCAGGGGAGTTCGCAATCAGCCCCAGCATTTT. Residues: CASSRGVRNQPQHF.

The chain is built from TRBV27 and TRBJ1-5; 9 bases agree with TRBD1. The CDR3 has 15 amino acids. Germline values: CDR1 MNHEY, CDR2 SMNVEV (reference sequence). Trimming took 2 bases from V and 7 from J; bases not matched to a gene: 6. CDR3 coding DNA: TGTGCCAGCAGTTTAGGACAGGGGTTAAGGCAGCCCCAGCATTTT. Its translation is CASSLGQGLRQPQHF.

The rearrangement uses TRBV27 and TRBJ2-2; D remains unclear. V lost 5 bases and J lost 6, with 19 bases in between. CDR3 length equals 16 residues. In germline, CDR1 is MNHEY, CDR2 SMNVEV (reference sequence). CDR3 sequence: CASSAVGIRLPGELFF. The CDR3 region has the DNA TGTGCCAGCAGTGCCGTAGGTATTAGGTTGCCCGGGGAGCTGTTTTTT.